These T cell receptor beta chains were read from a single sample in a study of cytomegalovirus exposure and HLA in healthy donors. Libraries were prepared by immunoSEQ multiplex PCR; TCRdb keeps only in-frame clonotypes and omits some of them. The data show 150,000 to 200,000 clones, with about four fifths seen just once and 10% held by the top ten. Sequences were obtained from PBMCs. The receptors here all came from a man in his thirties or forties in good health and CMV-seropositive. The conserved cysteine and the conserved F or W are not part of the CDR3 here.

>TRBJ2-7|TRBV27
ASSLSFTGLIYEQY
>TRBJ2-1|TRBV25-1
ASISGSEQF
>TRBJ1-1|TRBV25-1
ASSVGSTEAF
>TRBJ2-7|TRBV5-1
ASSARTGSYEQY
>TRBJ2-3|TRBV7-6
ASSLAPGTGTSTDTQY
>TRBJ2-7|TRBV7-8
ASSSRKGQLYEQY
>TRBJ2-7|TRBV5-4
ASSPGTSDEQY
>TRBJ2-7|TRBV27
ASSLGTAAYEQY
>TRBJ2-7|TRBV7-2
ASSYYGGTGDYYEQY
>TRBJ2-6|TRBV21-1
ASSRKDIVCEANVLT
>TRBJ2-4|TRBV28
GAGGSKNIQY
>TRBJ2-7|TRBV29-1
SARGSGPYEQY
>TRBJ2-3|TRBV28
ASTPLGDSPSTDTQY
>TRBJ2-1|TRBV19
ATLGDSGTSSYNEQF
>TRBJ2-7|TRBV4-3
ASSQARGR
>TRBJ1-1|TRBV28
ASIQQGATEAF
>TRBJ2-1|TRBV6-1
ASRAGIYNEQF
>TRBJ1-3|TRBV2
ASSGDIGNTIY
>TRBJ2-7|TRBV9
ASSVDPAGTYEQY
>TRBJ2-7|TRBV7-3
ASSFQQGSYEQY
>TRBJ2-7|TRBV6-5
ASSYPTAYEQY
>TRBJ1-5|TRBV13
ASSSDNNQPQH
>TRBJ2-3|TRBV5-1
ASRIGTSTDTQY
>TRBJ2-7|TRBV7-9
ASSPFSYEQY
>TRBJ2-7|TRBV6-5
ASSSGGYGYEQY
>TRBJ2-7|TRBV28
ASSLSGVVYEQY
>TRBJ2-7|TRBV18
ASSLGQGWDEQY
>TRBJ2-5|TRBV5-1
ASSLDADQY
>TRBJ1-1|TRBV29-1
SVRFGGEGTEAF
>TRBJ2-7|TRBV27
ASSLTRGAYEQY
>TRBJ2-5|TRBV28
TTGLAGVRETQY
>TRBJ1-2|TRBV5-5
ASSLAWASSGYT
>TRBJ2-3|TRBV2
ASSGPGQTTDTQY
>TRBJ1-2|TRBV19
ASEITGTYGYT
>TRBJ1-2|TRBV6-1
ASSPGRAGEQGYT
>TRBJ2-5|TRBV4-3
ASSQGTGTGIAKTQY
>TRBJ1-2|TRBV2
ASSEQVLNYGYT
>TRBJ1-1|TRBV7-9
ASRFGAANTEAF